The TCR beta chain under discussion was sequenced for a study of T cell responses to AZD1222 COVID-19 vaccine. CDR1 is SEHNR and CDR2 is FQNEAQ in the germline V gene (reference sequence). This CDR3 has 12 residues. V lost 3 bases and J 7 bases, leaving 9 bases between the germline ends. Second-dose groups at about 4 or about 12 weeks were pooled. Produced via immunoSEQ multiplex PCR; TCRdb's table is partial and in-frame only. This table has about 140,000 clones, more than 75% appearing once. The TCR originated in an adult who received the AZD1222 COVID-19 vaccine. The sequences come from peripheral blood, collected 28 days after the second AZD1222 dose. This sequence joins TRBV7-9 and TRBJ1-2; no definite D call. In DNA form, the CDR3 reads TGTGCCAGCAGCTTTAGGGTTTTTGGCTACACCTTC. It yields the protein CASSFRVFGYTF. The full variable domain, with the rest looked up from reference TRBV7-9 and TRBJ1-2, is DTGVSQNPRHKITKRGQNVTFRCDPISEHNRLYWYRQTLGQGPEFLTYFQNEAQLEKSRLLSDRFSAERPKGSFSTLEIQRTEQGDSAMYLCASSFRVFGYTFGSGTRLTVV.